The clone carrying this T cell receptor beta chain appeared many times. What it binds is unknown. Time point denoted: newly diagnosed GD, antithyroid drugs for less than 3 months. With RNA extracted from PBMCs as input, the TCR library was made. Trimming removed 7 bases from V and 3 bases from J, with 10 bases in between. CDR1 is DFQATT and CDR2 is SNEGSKA in the germline V gene (reference sequence). The CDR3 is 11 amino acids. These data come from a study of regulatory T cells in long-lasting Graves disease. Findings of the study overall: TRBV28, TRBJ1-2 and TRBJ2-5 were segments that persistent disease favored.

Library construction for TCR beta used iRepertoire HTBI primers and Arm-PCR of CDR3 regions. TCRdb redid the calling of the multiplex PCR reads with MiXCR, one entry per CDR3 protein. The sample has hundreds of thousands of distinct CDR3 sequences; approximately 12% are singletons. These data were also reused for a study on T cells in Graves' hyperthyroidism and ophthalmopathy. As that study records: The model anticipated ophthalmopathy a median 6.5 months pre-onset.

The chain carries TRBV20-1 and TRBJ2-7; no firm D call. The starting material was peripheral blood mononuclear cells (PBMCs), obtained at new diagnosis, from a patient treated with antithyroid drugs. This receptor was obtained from a man under 40 with Graves disease. CDR3 nucleotides: TGCAGTGGTTTCGCGAACTACGAGCAGTACTTC. Its protein product is CSGFANYEQYF.